Listed here is a single T cell receptor (beta chain). The record originates from a study of blood T cell repertoires in COVID-19. Germline assignment: CDR1 SGDLS and CDR2 YYNGEE. Trimming shortened V by 3 bases and J by 1 base, and 12 bases separated the two germline ends. CDR3 size: 15 residues. Clones were sequenced by immunoSEQ multiplex PCR, and TCRdb holds only the in-frame ones, with some missing. The sample includes about 59,000 clones, more than 80% of them seen just once. This receptor was identified in an older man with acute or convalescent COVID-19. Sequencing was carried out using peripheral blood. This chain joins TRBV9 and TRBJ2-3; tentative D call: TRBD1 (6 bases). The CDR3 sequence is CASSAQGPRTDTQYF. The CDR3 nucleotides read TGTGCCAGCAGCGCACAGGGACCTCGCACAGATACGCAGTATTTT.